The rows below give T cell receptor beta chains drawn from one sample of a study of cytomegalovirus exposure and HLA in healthy donors. Assay: immunoSEQ multiplex PCR; the TCRdb copy retains only in-frame clones and omits some. The repertoire holds about 74,000 clones, with around 95% as singletons. Sequenced sample: PBMCs. The origin of the receptors is a woman younger than 30 in good health and CMV-seropositive. Each CDR3 is given with its conserved first and last residue. D genes are given only for firm matches. Clone size is shown for a subset of rows, as once, few, many or a class of expanded clone.

v_call	j_call	d_call	clone_size	cdr3_aa	cdr3_nt
TRBV5-4	TRBJ1-2	.	few	CASSLQGANYGYTF	TGTGCCAGCAGCTTACAGGGTGCTAACTATGGCTACACCTTC
TRBV7-2	TRBJ1-4	.	.	CASSFTYREKLFF	TGTGCCAGCAGCTTCACATATCGCGAAAAACTGTTTTTT
TRBV14	TRBJ2-1	.	.	CASSQRVGSYRGQFF	TGTGCCAGCAGCCAGCGAGTCGGTTCCTACCGTGGGCAGTTCTTC
TRBV11-2	TRBJ2-7	TRBD1	once	CASSLGTGPAYEQYF	TGTGCCAGCAGTCTAGGGACAGGGCCGGCCTACGAGCAGTACTTC
TRBV27	TRBJ2-5	TRBD2	.	CASSPRTSGRRETQYF	TGTGCCAGCAGTCCGCGGACTAGCGGGAGGAGAGAGACCCAGTACTTC
TRBV10-2	TRBJ2-1	TRBD2	.	CASSIGTSGYNEQFF	TGCGCCAGCAGTATCGGGACTAGCGGTTACAATGAGCAGTTCTTC
TRBV5-1	TRBJ2-1	TRBD2	once	CASSLTSGYNEQFF	TGCGCCAGCAGCTTGACTAGCGGCTACAATGAGCAGTTCTTC
TRBV19	TRBJ2-7	.	.	CASSPPGDEQYF	TGTGCCAGTAGTCCACCAGGGGACGAGCAGTACTTC
TRBV12-5	TRBJ1-2	.	.	CASGEQGRSGYTF	TGTGCTAGTGGTGAACAGGGTCGGAGTGGCTACACCTTC
TRBV7-6	TRBJ2-5	TRBD2	.	CASSLLGTSGGVNF	TGTGCCAGCAGCTTATTGGGGACTAGCGGGGGGGTCAACTTC
TRBV19	TRBJ1-2	.	.	CASSLPRGGGYTF	TGTGCCAGTAGCCTCCCCCGCGGCGGAGGCTACACCTTC
TRBV19	TRBJ2-7	TRBD2	.	CASSIEGGRSGHEQYF	TGTGCCAGTAGTATCGAGGGCGGGAGGAGTGGCCACGAGCAGTACTTC
TRBV6-5	TRBJ2-5	.	.	CASTDLDRSQETQYF	TGTGCCAGCACCGACTTGGACAGATCACAAGAGACCCAGTACTTC
TRBV2	TRBJ2-1	TRBD2	.	CASRGAGAYNEQFF	TGTGCCAGCAGAGGCGCGGGGGCCTACAATGAGCAGTTCTTC
TRBV7-9	TRBJ2-7	TRBD1	.	CASSSRTGENEQYF	TGTGCCAGCAGCTCAAGGACAGGGGAGAACGAGCAGTACTTC
TRBV7-8	TRBJ1-5	.	.	CASSLDGGLNQPQHF	TGTGCCAGCAGCTTAGATGGGGGACTCAATCAGCCCCAGCATTTT
TRBV18	TRBJ1-1	TRBD1	.	CASFDRQGTEAFF	TGTGCCAGCTTCGATCGACAGGGCACTGAAGCTTTCTTT
TRBV14	TRBJ2-3	.	.	CASSQATGTLGGTQYF	TGTGCCAGCAGCCAAGCCACCGGGACCCTCGGGGGTACGCAGTATTTT
TRBV6-5	TRBJ1-2	.	.	CAAHEGVYGYTF	TGTGCCGCTCACGAGGGGGTTTATGGCTACACCTTC
TRBV11-3	TRBJ1-1	TRBD1	.	CASSPTGGREAFF	TGTGCCAGCAGCCCCACAGGGGGCAGGGAAGCTTTCTTT
TRBV7-6	TRBJ2-7	TRBD2	.	CASSPARGLAVREQYF	TGTGCCAGCAGCCCCGCCCGGGGACTAGCGGTTAGGGAGCAGTACTTC
TRBV7-8	TRBJ2-3	.	.	CASSPRRARTDTQYF	TGTGCCAGCAGCCCGAGGAGGGCACGAACAGATACGCAGTATTTT
TRBV29-1	TRBJ1-2	TRBD1	once	CSSADRYSVGGYTF	TGCAGCTCCGCGGACAGGTACAGTGTCGGTGGCTACACCTTC
TRBV7-8	TRBJ1-2	TRBD1	.	CASSLLGQGKDGYTF	TGTGCCAGCAGCCTTTTGGGACAGGGGAAAGATGGCTACACCTTC
TRBV19	TRBJ1-3	.	once	CASSSRGSGNTIYF	TGTGCCAGTAGTTCCCGGGGCTCTGGAAACACCATATATTTT
TRBV10-1	TRBJ2-7	.	.	CASSEYGGAFSYEQYF	TGCGCCAGCAGTGAGTATGGGGGGGCCTTCTCCTACGAGCAGTACTTC
TRBV6-5	TRBJ1-1	.	.	CASSYGQSNTEAFF	TGTGCCAGCAGTTACGGACAATCGAACACTGAAGCTTTCTTT
TRBV5-1	TRBJ2-1	TRBD2	.	CASSLEPAGTYNEQFF	TGCGCCAGCAGCTTGGAGCCAGCGGGAACCTACAATGAGCAGTTCTTC
TRBV28	TRBJ2-5	.	.	CASKAAGHETQYF	TGTGCCAGCAAGGCGGCAGGGCACGAGACCCAGTACTTC
TRBV6-1	TRBJ1-2	.	.	CAISPWATSYGYTF	TGTGCCATCTCGCCTTGGGCAACTAGCTATGGCTACACCTTC
TRBV19	TRBJ2-5	TRBD2	.	CASSTQGLARETQYF	TGTGCCAGTAGTACCCAGGGACTAGCGAGAGAGACCCAGTACTTC
TRBV19	TRBJ1-3	.	.	CASQKGGSGNTIYF	TGTGCCAGTCAAAAAGGGGGTTCTGGAAACACCATATATTTT
TRBV27	TRBJ2-7	.	once	CASSLSVGRRVYEQYF	TGTGCCAGCAGTTTATCGGTGGGGAGGAGGGTCTACGAGCAGTACTTC
TRBV18	TRBJ2-7	.	.	CASSPRQVSYEQYF	TGTGCCAGCTCACCAAGGCAGGTATCCTACGAGCAGTACTTC
TRBV2	TRBJ2-1	TRBD1	.	CASRETGDTYNEQFF	TGTGCCAGCAGGGAGACAGGGGACACCTACAATGAGCAGTTCTTC
TRBV25-1	TRBJ2-1	.	.	CASSVLISSSYNEQFF	TGTGCCAGCAGTGTGCTGATATCGAGCTCCTACAATGAGCAGTTCTTC
TRBV5-6	TRBJ2-5	.	.	CASSLVGIETQYF	TGTGCCAGCAGCTTGGTCGGTATAGAGACCCAGTACTTC
TRBV19	TRBJ1-2	.	.	CASSTGQIGYTF	TGTGCCAGTAGTACGGGACAAATTGGCTACACCTTC
TRBV25-1	TRBJ2-1	TRBD2	.	CASSEYLTSGYNEQFF	TGTGCCAGCAGTGAATATTTAACTAGCGGCTACAATGAGCAGTTCTTC
TRBV7-3	TRBJ1-2	.	once	CASSLAGKGQTYYGYTF	TGTGCCAGCAGCTTAGCGGGGAAGGGGCAGACATACTATGGCTACACCTTC
TRBV7-3	TRBJ2-2	TRBD1	.	CASSLTGQTTGELFF	TGTGCCAGCAGCTTAACGGGACAGACGACCGGGGAGCTGTTTTTT
TRBV5-1	TRBJ2-3	.	.	CASSLEVGGSDTQYF	TGCGCCAGCAGCTTGGAGGTGGGAGGTTCAGATACGCAGTATTTT
TRBV2	TRBJ2-6	.	.	CASCPRTSSGANVLTF	TGTGCCAGCTGCCCCAGAACCAGCTCTGGGGCCAACGTCCTGACTTTC
TRBV7-7	TRBJ2-5	.	.	CASSPGVGETQYF	TGTGCTAGCAGCCCAGGGGTGGGAGAGACCCAGTACTTC
TRBV6-1	TRBJ2-4	TRBD1	.	CASRSMDRDSHF	TGTGCCAGCCGCTCCATGGACAGGGACTCGCACTTC
TRBV14	TRBJ1-1	.	.	CASSPYGTGEAFF	TGTGCCAGCAGCCCTTATGGCACGGGTGAAGCTTTCTTT
TRBV5-1	TRBJ2-7	TRBD1	.	CASSGGLGTGREQYF	TGCGCCAGCAGCGGGGGGCTGGGGACAGGACGCGAGCAGTACTTC
TRBV30	TRBJ2-1	.	.	CAWSLGAFEQFF	TGTGCCTGGAGTTTGGGGGCGTTTGAGCAGTTCTTC
TRBV25-1	TRBJ2-7	TRBD1	.	CASRQTGGGYEQYF	TGTGCCAGCAGACAGACAGGGGGCGGCTACGAGCAGTACTTC
TRBV9	TRBJ1-5	.	.	CASSRGNQPQHF	TGTGCCAGCAGCAGGGGTAATCAGCCCCAGCATTTT
TRBV7-3	TRBJ2-1	.	.	CASSLAGVSYNEQFF	TGTGCCAGCAGCTTAGCGGGCGTCTCCTACAATGAGCAGTTCTTC
TRBV7-8	TRBJ2-1	.	.	CASSLLSSYNEQFF	TGTGCCAGCAGCTTACTCAGCTCCTACAATGAGCAGTTCTTC
TRBV25-1	TRBJ2-1	TRBD2	.	CASSDPKRETYNEQFF	TGTGCCAGCAGTGACCCCAAGCGGGAGACCTACAATGAGCAGTTCTTC
TRBV2	TRBJ1-5	.	.	CASCNSNQPQHF	TGTGCCAGCTGTAATAGCAATCAGCCCCAGCATTTT